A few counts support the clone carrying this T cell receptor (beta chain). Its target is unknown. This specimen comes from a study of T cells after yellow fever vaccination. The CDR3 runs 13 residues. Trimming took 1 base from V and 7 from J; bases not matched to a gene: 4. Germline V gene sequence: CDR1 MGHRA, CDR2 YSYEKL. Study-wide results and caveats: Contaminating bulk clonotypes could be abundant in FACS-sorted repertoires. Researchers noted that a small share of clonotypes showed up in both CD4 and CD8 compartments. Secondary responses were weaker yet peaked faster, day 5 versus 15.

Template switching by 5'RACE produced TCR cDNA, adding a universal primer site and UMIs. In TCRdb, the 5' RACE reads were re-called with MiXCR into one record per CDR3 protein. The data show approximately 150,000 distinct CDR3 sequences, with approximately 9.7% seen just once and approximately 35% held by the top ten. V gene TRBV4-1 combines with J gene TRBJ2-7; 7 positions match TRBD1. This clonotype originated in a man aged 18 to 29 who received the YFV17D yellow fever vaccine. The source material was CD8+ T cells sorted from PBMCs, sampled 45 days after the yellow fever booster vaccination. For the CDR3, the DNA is TGCGCCAGCAGCCAAGTGGTGGGACAGGAGCAGTACTTC. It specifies CASSQVVGQEQYF.